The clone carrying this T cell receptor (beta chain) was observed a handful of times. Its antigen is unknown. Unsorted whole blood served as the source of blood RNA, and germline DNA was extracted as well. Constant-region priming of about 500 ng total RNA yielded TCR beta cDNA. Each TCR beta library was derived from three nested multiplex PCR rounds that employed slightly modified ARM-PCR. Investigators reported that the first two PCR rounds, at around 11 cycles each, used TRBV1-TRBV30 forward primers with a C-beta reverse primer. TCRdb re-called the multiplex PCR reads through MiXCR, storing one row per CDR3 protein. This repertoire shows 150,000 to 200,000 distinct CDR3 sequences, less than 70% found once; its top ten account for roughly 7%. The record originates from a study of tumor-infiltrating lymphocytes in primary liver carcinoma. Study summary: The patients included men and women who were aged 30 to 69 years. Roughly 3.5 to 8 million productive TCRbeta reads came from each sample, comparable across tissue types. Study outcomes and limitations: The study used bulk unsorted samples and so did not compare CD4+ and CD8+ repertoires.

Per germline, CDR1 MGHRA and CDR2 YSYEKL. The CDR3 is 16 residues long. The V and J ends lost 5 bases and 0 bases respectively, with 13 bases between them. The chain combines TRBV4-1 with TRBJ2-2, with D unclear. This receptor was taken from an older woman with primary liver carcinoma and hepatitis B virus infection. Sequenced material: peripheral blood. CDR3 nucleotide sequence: TGCGCCAGCAGCGATCAGGTGGTATCGAACACCGGGGAGCTGTTTTTT. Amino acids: CASSDQVVSNTGELFF.